One sample yielded the 29 T cell receptor beta chains listed below, sequenced in a study of cytomegalovirus exposure and HLA in healthy donors. PCR used 60 Vbeta primers and 13 Jbeta primers. The assay was immunoSEQ multiplex PCR, and TCRdb's table has in-frame clones only and misses some. The data show 150,000 or so clones, roughly 64% seen once. Sequenced material: PBMCs. The receptors were sampled from a woman in her thirties in good health and CMV-seropositive.

This chain joins TRBV5-1 and TRBJ2-5; D remains unclear. The ends were cut back, 0 bases at V and 5 bases at J, with 11 bases in the middle. Germline V CDR1 and CDR2: SGHRS, YFSETQ. This CDR3 has 14 amino acids. This chain's CDR3 is CASSLGVHVETQYF. Written as DNA, the CDR3 is TGCGCCAGCAGCTTGGGAGTCCACGTGGAGACCCAGTACTTC.

This rearrangement joins TRBV6-5 to TRBJ2-7; 14 nucleotides match TRBD2. The CDR3 is made up of 14 amino acids. The junction had 4 bases not matched to a gene; V was cut back by 6 bases and J by 6 bases. CDR1 MNHEY and CDR2 SVGAGI come from the germline V gene. As DNA, the CDR3 is TGTGCCAGCAGAACAGGACTAGCGGGAGGCGAGCAGTACTTC. The encoded protein is CASRTGLAGGEQYF.

J is TRBJ2-7 and V is TRBV19; 7 nucleotides match TRBD1. Germline assignment: CDR1 LNHDA and CDR2 SQIVND (reference sequence). With 4 bases clipped from V and 2 bases from J, the junction kept 5 bases outside the gene matches. The CDR3 contains 14 residues. The DNA of the CDR3 is TGTGCCAGTAGTAAACCGGGACAGACCTACGAGCAGTACTTC. Translation gives CASSKPGQTYEQYF.

The rearrangement joins TRBV4-1 to TRBJ1-2, with TRBD1 as a possible D gene (5 bases). Trimming cost V 0 bases and J 3 bases, with 14 bases left between them. Germline V gene data show CDR1 as MGHRA and CDR2 as YSYEKL. The CDR3 is 16 amino acids. CDR3 in DNA: TGCGCCAGCAGCCAAGACAGGGTCATCACCCACTATGGCTACACCTTC. Amino acid sequence: CASSQDRVITHYGYTF.

A remark on this clone: This sample also contains other DNA sequences that code for the same CDR3. V gene TRBV5-1 combines with J gene TRBJ1-1; TRBD1 matches 10 bases. CDR3 length: 13 amino acids. Germline V gene data show CDR1 as SGHRS and CDR2 as YFSETQ. With V trimmed by 5 bases and J by 5 bases, 3 bases remained unmatched. Here the CDR3 DNA reads TGCGCCAGCAGTTCGGACAGGGGGACTGAAGCTTTCTTT. This gives the protein CASSSDRGTEAFF. The whole variable domain, filled in from reference TRBV5-1 and TRBJ1-1, reads KAGVTQTPRYLIKTRGQQVTLSCSPISGHRSVSWYQQTPGQGLQFLFEYFSETQRNKGNFPGRFSGRQFSNSRSEMNVSTLELGDSALYLCASSSDRGTEAFFGQGTRLTVV.

The chain is built from TRBV6-5 and TRBJ1-6, with 7 bases identical to TRBD1. Looked up from germline, CDR1 is MNHEY and CDR2 is SVGAGI. V gave up 2 bases and J gave up 14 bases; unmatched junction bases: 9. This CDR3 region has 14 residues. CDR3 DNA sequence: TGTGCCAGCAGTTACGGGGACCAGGGGGGTTCCCTCCACTTT. This translates into CASSYGDQGGSLHF.

The rearrangement links TRBV23-1 to TRBJ2-7; the match to TRBD1 covers 7 bases. TRBV23-1 is placed among ORFs of uncertain function. V lost 3 bases to trimming and J lost 1 base; unmatched junction nucleotides: 3. The CDR3 has 14 residues. CDR3 in amino acids: CASSQETGSYEQYF. In DNA form, the CDR3 reads TGCGCCAGCAGTCAGGAGACAGGGTCCTACGAGCAGTACTTC.

This CDR3 reads CASSLGQGTSFTEAFF. DNA of the CDR3: TGTGCCAGCAGTTTAGGACAGGGTACTAGCTTCACTGAAGCTTTCTTT. This chain joins TRBV27 and TRBJ1-1; 8 bases map to TRBD1. V shed 2 bases and J 4 bases; nucleotides not matched to a gene: 9. Germline V CDR1 and CDR2: MNHEY, SMNVEV (reference sequence). This CDR3 region has 16 residues.

The chain carries TRBV30 and TRBJ2-5; weak D call: TRBD2 (6 bases). The V gene's germline CDR1 is GTSNPN and CDR2 SVGIG (reference sequence). This CDR3 is 15 amino acids long. Trimming removed 2 bases at V and 1 base at J, with 14 bases between. The CDR3: CAWSSEGTLQETQYF. CDR3 DNA sequence: TGTGCCTGGAGTAGTGAAGGGACTCTCCAAGAGACCCAGTACTTC.

This clone has more than one count but fewer than ten. V is TRBV7-3 and J is TRBJ2-3; a weak D match, TRBD2 (7 bases). The CDR3 loop spans 16 amino acids. Trimming left V 3 bases short and J 4 bases short, with 17 bases between. The V gene's germline CDR1 is SGHTA and CDR2 FQGTGA. The CDR3 DNA reads TGTGCCAGCAGCTTGGGGGGGGCAGGGTTAGCAGATACGCAGTATTTT. The encoded protein is CASSLGGAGLADTQYF.

The rearrangement joins TRBV5-4 to TRBJ2-3; D is possibly TRBD1 (6 bases). The CDR3 consists of 14 residues. Looked up from germline, CDR1 is SGHNT and CDR2 is YYREEE (reference sequence). The V and J ends lost 6 bases and 2 bases respectively, with 13 bases between them. DNA of the CDR3: TGTGCCAGCAATACAGGGCCCGTCACAGATACGCAGTATTTT. Its translation is CASNTGPVTDTQYF.

V gene TRBV10-3 combines with J gene TRBJ1-4, with 7 positions matching TRBD1. The ends lost 8 bases at V and 8 bases at J; junction bases unmatched: 8. In germline, CDR1 is ENHRY, CDR2 SYGVKD. There are 13 residues in the CDR3. The CDR3 DNA follows: TGTGCCATCTCGGCAGGGGGAAACGAAAAACTGTTTTTT. This sequence encodes CAISAGGNEKLFF.

The chain joins TRBV2 to TRBJ1-4, with 8 bases lining up with TRBD1. CDR1 and CDR2 (germline): SNHLY, FYNNEI. The ends lost 8 bases at V and 5 bases at J; junction bases unmatched: 7. The length of the CDR3 is 14 residues. The CDR3, as DNA: TGTGCCAGCGGCGGGGGACAGGTCAATGAAAAACTGTTTTTT. This sequence encodes CASGGGQVNEKLFF.

The chain is built from TRBV5-1 and TRBJ1-3; D is undetermined. From germline, CDR1 is SGHRS and CDR2 YFSETQ. The CDR3 has 16 residues. The V end lost 1 base, the J end lost 6 bases, and 17 bases lay between the germline ends. The CDR3 reads CASSLQGGPSQNTIYF. The CDR3 DNA is TGCGCCAGCAGCTTGCAAGGAGGGCCTTCTCAAAACACCATATATTTT.

V and J are TRBV25-1 and TRBJ2-5; possible D gene TRBD2, 5 bases. The CDR3 contains 12 residues. Germline V CDR1 and CDR2: MGHDK, SYGVNS. Trimming left V 5 bases short and J 5 bases short, with 9 bases between. CDR3 loop: CASSRQRETQYF. Here the CDR3 DNA reads TGTGCCAGCAGTAGGCAGCGGGAGACCCAGTACTTC.

The chain is built from TRBV6-5 and TRBJ1-1; TRBD1 matches 10 bases. The V segment lost 6 bases and the J segment 7 bases; nucleotides outside the gene matches: 5. Germline CDR1 MNHEY, CDR2 SVGAGI. CDR3 length equals 13 residues. The CDR3 bases are TGTGCCAGCAGAGGGACAGGGGCCGGTGAAGCTTTCTTT. Amino acids: CASRGTGAGEAFF.

V is TRBV2 and J is TRBJ2-3; TRBD2 is a possible D gene (5 bases). Germline lookup yields CDR1 SNHLY and CDR2 FYNNEI. The CDR3 has 13 residues. Trimming took off 5 bases at V and 1 base at J, with 7 bases between the two ends. In DNA form, the CDR3 reads TGTGCCAGCAGTCTCGGGGGCACAGATACGCAGTATTTT. Encoded protein: CASSLGGTDTQYF.

This chain joins TRBV19 and TRBJ1-1, with a tentative D call TRBD1 (5 bases). Per the germline V gene, CDR1 is LNHDA and CDR2 is SQIVND (reference sequence). There are 14 residues in the CDR3. V was cut by 6 bases and J by 8 bases, with 19 bases left in between. Written as DNA, the CDR3 is TGTGCCAGTAGCCGTCTACAGGTTCGTTCCGAAGCTTTCTTT. Amino acids: CASSRLQVRSEAFF. Supplemented by reference TRBV19 and TRBJ1-1, the full variable domain reads DGGITQSPKYLFRKEGQNVTLSCEQNLNHDAMYWYRQDPGQGLRLIYYSQIVNDFQKGDIAEGYSVSREKKESFPLTVTSAQKNPTAFYLCASSRLQVRSEAFFGQGTRLTVV.

This sequence joins TRBV28 and TRBJ1-1, with D unresolved. The CDR3 has 13 amino acids. Germline CDR1 MDHEN, CDR2 SYDVKM. Between the trimmed V and J ends, which lost 6 bases and 3 bases, there was a span of 11 bases. CDR3 amino acids: CASRIEPYTEAFF. DNA of the CDR3: TGTGCCAGCAGAATCGAGCCGTACACTGAAGCTTTCTTT.

J is TRBJ2-7 and V is TRBV4-2, with a tentative D call TRBD2 (5 bases). V lost 0 bases to trimming and J lost 0 bases, with 18 bases between them. The germline gives CDR1 LGHNA, CDR2 YNFKEQ. The CDR3 extends over 18 amino acids. CDR3 nucleotides: TGTGCCAGCAGCCAAGAAATGATAGCGCCGTTGAGCTCCTACGAGCAGTACTTC. It codes for CASSQEMIAPLSSYEQYF.

This rearrangement joins TRBV20-1 to TRBJ2-7; D ambiguous. CDR3 length: 11 amino acids. CDR1 DFQATT and CDR2 SNEGSKA come from the germline V gene (reference sequence). With 3 bases removed from V and 3 bases from J, the gap between germline ends came to 6 bases. In DNA, the CDR3 is TGCAGTGCTAGCGAGAGCTACGAGCAGTACTTC. Translation gives CSASESYEQYF.

The rearrangement joins TRBV6-6 to TRBJ2-7; TRBD1 is a possible D gene (6 bases). V was shortened by 6 bases and J by 1 base, with 16 bases between the two germline ends. The germline V gene has CDR1 MNHNY and CDR2 SVGAGI (reference sequence). This CDR3 contains 15 residues. The CDR3 DNA reads TGTGCCAGCAGGAAGGACAGTGAAGGGTCCTACGAGCAGTACTTC. It yields the protein CASRKDSEGSYEQYF.

Worth noting for this clone: Other DNA sequences within the sample encode an identical CDR3. The genes are TRBV14 and TRBJ1-1; no firm D call. The CDR3 spans 13 residues. Germline V gives CDR1 SGHDN, CDR2 FVKESK. The V gene lost 0 bases and the J gene lost 1 base, with 3 bases spanning the gap. The CDR3: CASSQDRNTEAFF. DNA of the CDR3: TGTGCCAGCAGCCAAGACAGGAACACTGAAGCTTTCTTT.

This clone was counted a few times. The rearrangement joins TRBV11-2 to TRBJ1-2, with 7 bases that match TRBD1. The germline gives CDR1 SGHAT, CDR2 FQNNGV. V was clipped by 5 bases and J by 7 bases; unmatched bases: 7. This CDR3 region has 13 residues. The DNA for the CDR3 is TGTGCCAGCAGCCCGACAGGGTACAGTGGCTACACCTTC. It is translated as CASSPTGYSGYTF.

This clone was recorded a few times. The chain has TRBV27 and TRBJ2-1, with TRBD1 identical over 8 bases. Germline lookup yields CDR1 MNHEY and CDR2 SMNVEV (reference sequence). This CDR3 has 15 amino acids. Losses at the gene ends were 5 bases for V and 5 bases for J; bases not matched to a gene: 8. Here the CDR3 DNA reads TGTGCCAGCAGTCCCGACAGGGGAAGGGACAATGAGCAGTTCTTC. Amino acid sequence: CASSPDRGRDNEQFF.

Comment on this clone: At the DNA level, this CDR3 is encoded by other sequences in the same sample as well. This rearrangement joins TRBV18 to TRBJ1-2; 8 bases match TRBD1. The germline V gene encodes CDR1 KGHSH and CDR2 LQKENI. After removal of 2 bases from V and 3 bases from J, the junction contained 2 bases not matched to a gene. The CDR3 runs 14 residues. In nucleotides, the CDR3 is TGTGCCAGCTCACCAGGACAGGGCGACTATGGCTACACCTTC. It yields the protein CASSPGQGDYGYTF.

This chain joins TRBV6-5 and TRBJ1-4; the match to TRBD1 covers 10 bases. The V gene end was trimmed by 8 bases and the J gene end by 8 bases; junction bases not matched to a gene: 2. The V gene's germline CDR1 is MNHEY and CDR2 SVGAGI. This CDR3 is 12 amino acids long. The CDR3: CASGTGDEKLFF. The DNA for the CDR3 is TGTGCCAGCGGGACAGGGGACGAAAAACTGTTTTTT.

J is TRBJ1-1 and V is TRBV29-1, with a tentative D call TRBD1 (6 bases). This CDR3 is 13 amino acids long. V lost 3 bases and J 4 bases, leaving 12 bases between the germline ends. The germline CDR1 and CDR2 sequences are SQVTM and ANQGSEA. CDR3 sequence (DNA): TGCAGCGTTGATAGGGGGGAGGGCACTGAAGCTTTCTTT. Translated: CSVDRGEGTEAFF. The variable domain in full, with the rest retrieved from reference TRBV29-1 and TRBJ1-1, is SAVISQKPSRDICQRGTSLTIQCQVDSQVTMMFWYRQQPGQSLTLIATANQGSEATYESGFVIDKFPISRPNLTFSTLTVSNMSPEDSSIYLCSVDRGEGTEAFFGQGTRLTVV.

The rearrangement links TRBV12-2 to TRBJ2-3; TRBD2, the D gene given by the table, was not confirmed from the DNA. TRBV12-2 constitutes a pseudogene. This CDR3 has 17 amino acids. This CDR3 reads CASRLAGLLRITDTQYF. The CDR3 DNA reads as TGTGCAAGTCGCTTAGCGGGACTACTTAGAATCACAGATACGCAGTATTTT.